These T cell receptor beta chains were read from a single sample in a study of cytomegalovirus exposure and HLA in healthy donors. The protocol was immunoSEQ multiplex PCR, while the TCRdb copy is restricted to in-frame clones and leaves out a portion. In the table there are roughly 200,000 clones, roughly 77% of which are singletons. The sample taken for sequencing was PBMCs. The receptors stem from a woman aged 25 to 45 in good health and CMV-seronegative. CDR3s include the opening cysteine and the closing phenylalanine or tryptophan.

V gene	J gene	CDR3 protein
TRBV27	TRBJ2-7	CASSLQGAHEQYF
TRBV5-1	TRBJ1-5	CASSPDSVYQPQHF
TRBV6-5	TRBJ2-1	CASSHGAEQFF
TRBV5-1	TRBJ1-5	CASSLVSGAGQPQHF
TRBV2	TRBJ2-5	CASKTQGVSQETQYF
TRBV5-1	TRBJ2-3	CASSFGTSGDTQYF
TRBV30	TRBJ2-7	CAWIAGRSRGWDEQYF
TRBV7-6	TRBJ2-7	CASSLIRRRGGGEQYF
TRBV5-1	TRBJ2-3	CASSLAEPTDTQYF
TRBV27	TRBJ1-6	CASSLESSYNSPLHF
TRBV20-1	TRBJ2-7	CSARDRGEQYF
TRBV12-5	TRBJ2-4	CASGLVLPIQYF
TRBV28	TRBJ2-6	CASSTSGANVLTF
TRBV18	TRBJ2-3	CASSPGQLSTDTQYF
TRBV5-1	TRBJ2-7	CASSFSSGGYEQYF
TRBV27	TRBJ1-6	CASSFFGQNSPLHF
TRBV5-1	TRBJ1-3	CASSSARGNTIYF
TRBV19	TRBJ1-2	CASSMTAGPGGYTF
TRBV29-1	TRBJ1-1	CGGGGYTEAFF
TRBV19	TRBJ2-7	CASSVRSYYEQYF
TRBV4-1	TRBJ1-2	CASKPITGGPGQGIAF
TRBV5-6	TRBJ1-1	CASSLLEGKGTEAFF
TRBV7-3	TRBJ2-2	CASSSTGIHTGELFF
TRBV6-6	TRBJ1-4	CASSYSGGTNEKLFF
TRBV14	TRBJ1-2	CASSHGRRDNYGYTF
TRBV7-2	TRBJ2-3	CASSFNLAQSTDTQYF
TRBV6-5	TRBJ2-1	CASSSQAGGSNEQFF
TRBV30	TRBJ2-3	CAWYSGQSADTQYF
TRBV19	TRBJ1-2	CATTGGTASNYGYTF
TRBV2	TRBJ2-5	CASTGETQYF
TRBV28	TRBJ1-5	CASKFRVGNQPQHF
TRBV10-1	TRBJ2-1	CASTGGLSQDNEQFF
TRBV7-2	TRBJ2-7	CASSLAAPTSYEQYF
TRBV6-5	TRBJ1-5	CASRAAGGQPQHF
TRBV7-9	TRBJ1-5	CASSLVREGQPQHF
TRBV27	TRBJ2-7	CASSPIEPGTLSYEQYF
TRBV5-1	TRBJ2-7	CASSLDTTFSYEQYF
TRBV5-1	TRBJ1-6	CASSREQAASNSPLHF
TRBV15	TRBJ1-2	CATSRDRDRTYGYTF
TRBV18	TRBJ2-1	CASSPQLKTGIHNEQFF
TRBV7-8	TRBJ2-4	CASSLDRDRLVLAKNIQYF
TRBV29-1	TRBJ2-1	CSVASGHGEQFF
TRBV5-1	TRBJ2-7	CASSFGLGYEQYF
TRBV4-1	TRBJ2-2	CASSQDRGQVVGELFF
TRBV6-1	TRBJ2-1	CASSESLHNEQFF
TRBV5-4	TRBJ1-3	CASSLGTNGGNTIYF
TRBV10-3	TRBJ2-7	CAISDNAGRRNYEQYF
TRBV2	TRBJ2-5	CASSAVGQVESVQETQYF
TRBV18	TRBJ2-7	CASSPQGGSYEQYF
TRBV5-8	TRBJ2-7	CASSLWAQSYEQYF
TRBV5-5	TRBJ1-1	CASSLEGVRTEAFF
TRBV28	TRBJ1-2	CASSTGGANYGYTF
TRBV29-1	TRBJ1-2	CSVEVGSGYTF
TRBV5-1	TRBJ1-4	CASSLAGGRNEKLFF
TRBV7-8	TRBJ2-1	CASRRTSGSRNEQFF